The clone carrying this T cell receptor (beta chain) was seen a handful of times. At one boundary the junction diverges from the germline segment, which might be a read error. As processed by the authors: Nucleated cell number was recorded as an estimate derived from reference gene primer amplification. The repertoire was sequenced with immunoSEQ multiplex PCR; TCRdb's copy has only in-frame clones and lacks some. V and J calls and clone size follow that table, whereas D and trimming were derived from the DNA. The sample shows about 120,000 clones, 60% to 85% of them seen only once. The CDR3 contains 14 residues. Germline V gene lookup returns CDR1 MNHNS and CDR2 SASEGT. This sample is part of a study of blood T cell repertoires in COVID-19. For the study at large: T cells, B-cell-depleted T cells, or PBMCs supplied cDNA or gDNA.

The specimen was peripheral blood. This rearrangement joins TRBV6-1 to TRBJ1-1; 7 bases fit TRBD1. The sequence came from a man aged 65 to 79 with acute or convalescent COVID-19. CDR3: CASREDRASTEAFF. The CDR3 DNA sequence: TGTGCCAGCAGGGAAGACAGGGCAAGCACTGAAGCTTTCTTT.